This entry lists 27 T cell receptor beta chains sequenced from one sample in a study of blood T cell repertoires in COVID-19. Repertoires were generated with immunoSEQ multiplex PCR, while TCRdb's copy carries only in-frame clones and drops some. The sample has 250,000 to 350,000 clones; around 84% are singletons. Sample: peripheral blood. The receptors here all came from a human donor with COVID-19, enrolled during active disease. The donor label of this sample is uncertain.

The J gene is TRBJ2-1, the V gene TRBV28; D remains unclear. The CDR3 runs 15 residues. The V gene's germline CDR1 is MDHEN and CDR2 SYDVKM. Trimming took off 2 bases at V and 4 bases at J, with 12 bases between the two ends. CDR3 sequence: CASSLRLDGYNEQFF. The CDR3 coding sequence is TGTGCCAGCAGTTTAAGGCTAGACGGTTACAATGAGCAGTTCTTC.

The count of this clone is one. The J gene is TRBJ1-2, the V gene TRBV29-1, with a tentative D call TRBD1 (5 bases). Trimming stripped 7 bases from V and 7 bases from J, with 16 bases between. Germline CDR1 and CDR2: SQVTM and ANQGSEA. The CDR3 totals 12 residues. The CDR3 region has the DNA TGCAGCGCAGAGGGCGGGGGTGCTGGCTACACCTTC. Its protein product is CSAEGGGAGYTF.

This chain links TRBV4-2 with TRBJ2-1; 9 bases map to TRBD2. This CDR3 spans 18 amino acids. CDR1 LGHNA and CDR2 YNFKEQ come from the germline V gene. Trimming cost V 5 bases and J 2 bases; bases outside gene matches: 13. The CDR3 DNA reads as TGTGCCAGCAGCTCCCATGGGGCTAGCGGGACCACCTACAATGAGCAGTTCTTC. Its translation: CASSSHGASGTTYNEQFF.

The chain has TRBV13 and TRBJ1-4; TRBD1 might be the D (5 bases). Germline lookup yields CDR1 PRHDT and CDR2 FYEKMQ (reference sequence). CDR3 length equals 16 residues. Trimming shortened V by 0 bases and J by 1 base, and 9 bases separated the two germline ends. The CDR3 DNA follows: TGTGCCAGCAGCTTAGGAAGCGGGGGAACTAATGAAAAACTGTTTTTT. This codes for CASSLGSGGTNEKLFF.

The J gene is TRBJ1-1, the V gene TRBV12-3 or TRBV12-4; D gene unclear. The CDR3 spans 13 residues. V was cut by 4 bases and J by 7 bases, with 13 bases left in between. CDR3 nucleotides: TGTGCCAGCAGTTCACCCTTTGGAGGTGAAGCTTTCTTT. Its translation: CASSSPFGGEAFF.

This clone appeared once. This sequence joins TRBV28 and TRBJ2-7, with D possibly being TRBD2 (5 bases). Between the trimmed V and J ends, which lost 8 bases and 2 bases, there was a span of 16 bases. Per germline, CDR1 MDHEN and CDR2 SYDVKM. The CDR3 totals 14 residues. The CDR3 DNA reads as TGTGCCAGCGGGGAGCCCAGGCCGGCCTACGAGCAGTACTTC. It translates to CASGEPRPAYEQYF.

The chain links TRBV9 to TRBJ2-1; D possibly corresponds to TRBD2 (6 bases). V lost 4 bases and J 0 bases, leaving 17 bases between the germline ends. Germline V gene data show CDR1 as SGDLS and CDR2 as YYNGEE. The CDR3 runs to 17 residues. This CDR3 reads CASSPTVAGSSYNEQFF. As DNA, the CDR3 is TGTGCCAGCAGCCCAACCGTTGCGGGGAGCTCCTACAATGAGCAGTTCTTC.

The chain links TRBV30 to TRBJ2-2, with 9 bases that match TRBD1. Trimming removed 5 bases from V and 4 bases from J; junction bases left unmatched: 8. This CDR3 spans 15 amino acids. In germline, CDR1 is GTSNPN, CDR2 SVGIG (reference sequence). The CDR3 bases are TGTGCCTGGCGGGGGGACAGGGTGGGCACCGGGGAGCTGTTTTTT. It translates to CAWRGDRVGTGELFF.

V usage is TRBV5-6 and J usage is TRBJ1-2; TRBD1 aligns across 10 bases. The CDR3 consists of 14 residues. Trimming at V came to 3 bases and at J to 4 bases, leaving 3 bases not matched to a gene. In germline, CDR1 is SGHDT, CDR2 YYEEEE. CDR3 protein: CASSWTGGSYGYTF. CDR3 in DNA: TGTGCCAGCAGCTGGACAGGGGGAAGCTATGGCTACACCTTC.

The V gene is TRBV27, the J gene TRBJ1-5, with TRBD1 identical over 8 bases. The CDR3 totals 21 residues. The J segment lost 0 bases and the V segment lost 1 base, leaving 17 bases of the junction unmatched. Germline V lookup: CDR1 MNHEY, CDR2 SMNVEV (reference sequence). The CDR3 nucleotides are TGTGCCAGCAGTTTATATCCCCCCTCCGGGACAGGTTCCCTTAGCAATCAGCCCCAGCATTTT. This sequence encodes CASSLYPPSGTGSLSNQPQHF.

V usage is TRBV19 and J usage is TRBJ2-5; 7 positions agree with TRBD1. The J segment lost 5 bases and the V segment lost 5 bases, leaving 11 bases of the junction unmatched. The CDR3 length is 15 residues. The V gene's germline CDR1 is LNHDA and CDR2 SQIVND (reference sequence). In DNA form, the CDR3 reads TGTGCCAGTAGTCCCAGCGACAGGGTCCGGGAGACCCAGTACTTC. Protein product: CASSPSDRVRETQYF.

V and J are TRBV4-3 and TRBJ2-5; 8 positions agree with TRBD1. Unmatched junction bases numbered 6, after V lost 1 base and J lost 5 bases. CDR1 is LGHNA, CDR2 YSLEER, per germline. The CDR3 spans 15 residues. CDR3 sequence: CASSQAHRGSETQYF. CDR3 bases: TGCGCCAGCAGCCAAGCGCACAGGGGGTCGGAGACCCAGTACTTC.

This clone was counted only a few times. V and J are TRBV11-2 and TRBJ2-1, with 12 bases fitting TRBD2. Germline trimming cut 2 bases from V and 4 bases from J; bases unmatched to any gene: 3. CDR1 and CDR2 (germline): SGHAT, FQNNGV. This CDR3 region has 16 residues. CDR3 DNA sequence: TGTGCCAGCAGCTTAAACCTAGCGGGAGGGTACAATGAGCAGTTCTTC. Translation gives CASSLNLAGGYNEQFF.

The chain combines TRBV2 with TRBJ2-1, with TRBD2 identical over 14 bases. Unmatched junction bases numbered 14, after V lost 7 bases and J lost 3 bases. The CDR3 spans 19 residues. Germline V gene lookup returns CDR1 SNHLY and CDR2 FYNNEI. CDR3 in amino acids: CASMGAGLAGVSLYNEQFF. The CDR3, as DNA: TGTGCCAGCATGGGTGCGGGACTAGCGGGAGTGTCACTCTACAATGAGCAGTTCTTC.

This chain joins TRBV28 and TRBJ2-1; 16 nucleotides match TRBD2. There are 16 residues in the CDR3. Germline V lookup: CDR1 MDHEN, CDR2 SYDVKM. Unmatched junction bases numbered 7, after V lost 6 bases and J lost 8 bases. CDR3 coding DNA: TGTGCCAGCAGCGTGGGACTAGCGGGAGGGCCGCATGAGCAGTTCTTC. This translates into CASSVGLAGGPHEQFF.

The chain carries TRBV9 and TRBJ1-1, with TRBD1 as a possible D gene (5 bases). CDR3 size: 15 residues. Germline assignment: CDR1 SGDLS and CDR2 YYNGEE. Trimming pared 0 bases from V and 2 bases from J, leaving 11 bases between. CDR3 protein: CASSVVGQANTEAFF. The CDR3 DNA follows: TGTGCCAGCAGCGTAGTGGGGCAGGCAAACACTGAAGCTTTCTTT.

This clone was picked up a small number of times. This chain joins TRBV19 and TRBJ1-5; possible D gene TRBD1, 5 bases. The CDR3 consists of 16 residues. Germline CDR1 is LNHDA and CDR2 is SQIVND (reference sequence). V was cut by 5 bases and J by 4 bases, with 18 bases left in between. The CDR3 nucleotides are TGTGCCAGTAGTGCTATAAGTGGGGCCGCGAATCAGCCCCAGCATTTT. Translating it yields CASSAISGAANQPQHF.

The rearrangement uses TRBV28 and TRBJ2-1, with D unresolved. CDR3 length equals 15 residues. Trimming pared 4 bases from V and 2 bases from J, leaving 12 bases between. Germline values: CDR1 MDHEN, CDR2 SYDVKM. For the CDR3, the DNA is TGTGCCAGCAGTTCGACCTCCAGGCCCTACAATGAGCAGTTCTTC. Translated, it gives CASSSTSRPYNEQFF.

Note on this clone: One end of the junction is discordant with germline, which a read error may explain. This specimen includes other DNA sequences encoding the same CDR3. J is TRBJ1-4 and V is TRBV11-2; TRBD1 matches 8 bases. The CDR3 extends over 14 amino acids. Per germline, CDR1 SGHAT and CDR2 FQNNGV. The CDR3 DNA reads as TGTGCTAGCAGCCTACGGACAGGGTATGAAAAACTGTTTTTT. Amino acids: CASSLRTGYEKLFF.

The sample holds a few counts of this clone. The rearrangement links TRBV5-8 to TRBJ1-6, with TRBD1 matching over 7 bases. CDR3 length equals 17 residues. Germline CDR1 is SGHTS and CDR2 is YDEGEE. V shed 0 bases and J 11 bases; nucleotides not matched to a gene: 14. The CDR3 here is CASSLVRDSPPRAPLHF. The DNA for the CDR3 is TGTGCCAGCAGCTTGGTACGGGACAGCCCTCCCAGGGCACCCCTCCACTTT.

The rearrangement uses TRBV5-1 and TRBJ2-5, with TRBD1 matching over 10 bases. Per germline, CDR1 SGHRS and CDR2 YFSETQ. Trimming removed 2 bases from V and 2 bases from J; junction bases left unmatched: 6. The CDR3 loop spans 16 amino acids. CDR3: CASSFLGQGWQETQYF. Here the CDR3 DNA reads TGCGCCAGCAGCTTTTTGGGACAGGGGTGGCAAGAGACCCAGTACTTC.

The chain employs TRBV28 and TRBJ2-3; possibly TRBD2 for D (6 bases). CDR3 length equals 14 residues. CDR1 is MDHEN and CDR2 is SYDVKM in the germline V gene. The V and J ends lost 3 bases and 0 bases respectively, with 7 bases between them. The CDR3 DNA sequence: TGTGCCAGCAGTTTTGCGGGAAGCACAGATACGCAGTATTTT. Protein sequence: CASSFAGSTDTQYF.

The CDR3: CASSQSGQGSEKLFF. The CDR3 DNA follows: TGTGCCAGCAGCCAATCAGGACAGGGTTCCGAAAAACTGTTTTTT. This chain joins TRBV7-9 and TRBJ1-4, with 8 nucleotides matching TRBD1. Trimming took 5 bases from V and 8 from J; bases not matched to a gene: 10. There are 15 residues in the CDR3. CDR1 is SEHNR, CDR2 FQNEAQ, per germline (reference sequence).

The CDR3 loop is CASSRTSSGEGQYF. Written as DNA, the CDR3 is TGTGCCAGCAGCCGGACGTCCTCAGGGGAAGGGCAGTACTTC. This chain links TRBV7-9 with TRBJ2-7; possibly TRBD1 for D (6 bases). CDR1 SEHNR and CDR2 FQNEAQ come from the germline V gene (reference sequence). The V gene lost 5 bases and the J gene lost 9 bases, with 20 bases spanning the gap. This CDR3 has 14 residues. The variable domain in full, completed from reference TRBV7-9 and TRBJ2-7, reads DTGVSQNPRHKITKRGQNVTFRCDPISEHNRLYWYRQTLGQGPEFLTYFQNEAQLEKSRLLSDRFSAERPKGSFSTLEIQRTEQGDSAMYLCASSRTSSGEGQYFGPGTRLTVT.

The chain joins TRBV19 to TRBJ1-1; D is unresolved. The CDR3 extends over 15 amino acids. Trimming removed 7 bases from V and 2 bases from J, with 17 bases in between. Germline V gene data show CDR1 as LNHDA and CDR2 as SQIVND (reference sequence). CDR3 coding DNA: TGTGCCAGTATAAATCCGGGGAAAGGAAACACTGAAGCTTTCTTT. Translating gives CASINPGKGNTEAFF. The full variable domain, with the rest looked up from reference TRBV19 and TRBJ1-1, is DGGITQSPKYLFRKEGQNVTLSCEQNLNHDAMYWYRQDPGQGLRLIYYSQIVNDFQKGDIAEGYSVSREKKESFPLTVTSAQKNPTAFYLCASINPGKGNTEAFFGQGTRLTVV.

The chain uses TRBV11-2 and TRBJ1-2; D unresolved. The CDR3 runs 14 residues. V dropped 1 base and J dropped 6 bases, with 12 bases sitting between them. Germline loops: CDR1 SGHAT, CDR2 FQNNGV. The CDR3 DNA follows: TGTGCCAGCAGCTTAGGATTCGGGTCAGATGGCTACACCTTC. It yields the protein CASSLGFGSDGYTF.

The chain has TRBV3-1 (or the pseudogene TRBV3-2) and TRBJ1-4; D not resolved. Trimming left V 4 bases short and J 11 bases short, with 11 bases between. From germline, CDR1 is LGHDT and CDR2 YNNKEL (reference sequence). This CDR3 has 12 amino acids. The CDR3 nucleotides are TGTGCCAGCAGCCCCCAAGGGAGGAAACTGTTTTTT. Amino acid sequence: CASSPQGRKLFF.